Listed here is a single T cell receptor beta chain. Its matching antigen is unknown. The source of the sample is a study of T cell responses to AZD1222 COVID-19 vaccine. Study-wide context: It was second doses at about 4 or about 12 weeks that were pooled.

With 4 bases removed from V and 0 bases from J, the gap between germline ends came to 12 bases. This CDR3 spans 16 amino acids. In germline, CDR1 is LGHDT, CDR2 YNNKEL (reference sequence). Profiled with immunoSEQ multiplex PCR; TCRdb holds only in-frame clones, not every one. The sample includes approximately 100,000 clones, around nine tenths of them seen just once. Study observations and caveats: Two doses of AZD1222 preceded a rise in Spike-specific TCR breadth and depth. White British ancestry dominated among donors, who included more females, and clonal diversity was possibly underestimated. No day 14 peak samples; only post-peak repertoires were characterized.

The input for sequencing was peripheral blood, taken on day 0 of AZD1222 vaccination. This clonotype originated in an adult in good health. The chain recombines TRBV3-1 (or the pseudogene TRBV3-2) with TRBJ2-2; unclear D gene. DNA of the CDR3: TGTGCCAGCAGCCCAGTCTCTGCCGCGAACACCGGGGAGCTGTTTTTT. Protein product: CASSPVSAANTGELFF.